This TCR beta chain is from a study of human T cells and chemical hapten exposure. TCRdb called the RACE reads again in MiXCR, with one record for every CDR3 protein. The table lists roughly 360,000 distinct CDR3 sequences, about 4.8% of them singletons. The CDR3 has 14 amino acids. Trimming removed 5 bases from V and 6 bases from J; junction bases left unmatched: 3. Described time point: patch test 1, 2 weeks after DPC sensitization. Noted treatment: therapeutic diphenylcyclopropenone sensitization with weekly scalp DPC. This clonotype appeared many times. Material: whole blood, obtained in connection with sensitization to the hapten diphenylcyclopropenone (DPC). This sequence was found in a woman aged 45-60 years with alopecia areata. Some clones in this sample may be carry-over from other donors' samples. The chain has TRBV12-3 or TRBV12-4 and TRBJ1-5; TRBD1 agrees at 11 bases. CDR3 loop: CASSPDRGRQPQHF. The CDR3 DNA follows: TGTGCCAGCAGTCCGGACAGGGGGCGTCAGCCCCAGCATTTT.